Listed here is a single T cell receptor beta chain. This sample was taken from a study of blood T cell repertoires in COVID-19. V was pared by 3 bases and J by 1 base, with 5 bases of the junction left unmatched. The CDR3 spans 15 residues. Germline lookup yields CDR1 DFQATT and CDR2 SNEGSKA (reference sequence). Original handling: The authors estimated nucleated cell counts from reference gene primer amplification. The method was immunoSEQ multiplex PCR; TCRdb's version includes in-frame clones alone and lacks a portion of them. V, J and clone size reflect that table, while D and trimming were determined from the DNA. The sample yields some 15,000 clones, around 89% seen once.

The sequenced sample was peripheral blood. The chain employs TRBV20-1 and TRBJ2-3; 9 nucleotides agree with TRBD2. This TCR came from a middle-aged man with active COVID-19. The CDR3 sequence is CSASGLAGRTDTQYF. CDR3 in DNA: TGCAGTGCTAGTGGGCTAGCGGGACGCACAGATACGCAGTATTTT.